The 25 T cell receptor beta chains below all came from one sample that was sequenced in a study of shared clonotypes between healthy human individuals. The table came from immunoSEQ multiplex PCR; TCRdb's copy has only in-frame clones and leaves some out. The table lists roughly 500,000 clones, 78% of them singletons. The specimen sequenced was PBMCs. The origin of the receptors is a woman in her thirties or forties in good health. Some clones in this sample may be carry-over from other donors' samples.

For the CDR3, the DNA is TGCGCCAGCAGCGTGACAGGGCCGCAAGAGACCCAGTACTTC. Amino acids: CASSVTGPQETQYF. V gene TRBV5-1 combines with J gene TRBJ2-5, with TRBD1 matching 7 bases. J gave up 2 bases and V 4 bases, and 5 bases lay outside the gene matches. The CDR3 extends over 14 amino acids. CDR1 and CDR2 from the germline V gene are SGHRS and YFSETQ.

Ten or more counts support this clone. The chain is built from TRBV18 and TRBJ2-1; D is unclear. This CDR3 is built from 15 residues. In germline, CDR1 is KGHSH, CDR2 LQKENI. Trimming cost V 0 bases and J 1 base, with 7 bases left between them. The CDR3 is CASSPPGVSYNEQFF. CDR3 bases: TGTGCCAGCTCACCACCTGGAGTTTCCTACAATGAGCAGTTCTTC.

This clone was observed a single time. The chain joins TRBV7-2 to TRBJ1-1; D perhaps matches TRBD1 (5 bases). Germline V gives CDR1 SGHTA, CDR2 FQGNSA. Trimming cost V 6 bases and J 3 bases, with 11 bases left between them. This CDR3 comprises 13 residues. CDR3: CASSQGPYTEAFF. The CDR3 nucleotides are TGTGCCAGCAGTCAGGGACCATACACTGAAGCTTTCTTT.

The chain is built from TRBV7-9 and TRBJ1-5; D remains ambiguous. The CDR3 runs to 15 residues. V dropped 6 bases and J dropped 7 bases, with 19 bases sitting between them. The V gene's germline CDR1 is SEHNR and CDR2 FQNEAQ (reference sequence). CDR3 loop: CASSSDPRSGQPQHF. The CDR3 bases are TGTGCCAGCAGTTCTGACCCGCGATCAGGCCAGCCCCAGCATTTT.

The chain employs TRBV2 and TRBJ2-1; D remains ambiguous. Looked up from germline, CDR1 is SNHLY and CDR2 is FYNNEI. The ends were cut back, 7 bases at V and 9 bases at J, with 19 bases in the middle. The CDR3 consists of 14 residues. The CDR3 reads CASKRFPKYGEQFF. The CDR3 DNA reads TGTGCCAGCAAACGCTTCCCCAAGTACGGTGAGCAGTTCTTC.

This clone was detected once. Other DNA sequences in this sample translate to the same CDR3. This chain connects TRBV7-3 to TRBJ2-2; 7 bases match TRBD2. The V and J ends lost 8 bases and 5 bases, in that order; junction bases with no gene match: 2. The CDR3 extends over 12 amino acids. The germline V gene has CDR1 SGHTA and CDR2 FQGTGA. Written as DNA, the CDR3 is TGTGCCAGCGGGCGGGGGACCGGGGAGCTGTTTTTT. This encodes CASGRGTGELFF. The whole variable domain, remainder taken from reference TRBV7-3 and TRBJ2-2, is GAGVSQTPSNKVTEKGKYVELRCDPISGHTALYWYRQSLGQGPEFLIYFQGTGAADDSGLPNDRFFAVRPEGSVSTLKIQRTERGDSAVYLCASGRGTGELFFGEGSRLTVL.

The V gene is TRBV4-2, the J gene TRBJ2-7, with D possibly being TRBD1 (6 bases). The V gene lost 1 base and the J gene lost 0 bases, with 13 bases spanning the gap. The CDR3 totals 16 residues. Germline values: CDR1 LGHNA, CDR2 YNFKEQ. This chain's CDR3 is CASSQAGTPNSYEQYF. In DNA, the CDR3 is TGTGCCAGCAGCCAAGCGGGGACACCAAACTCCTACGAGCAGTACTTC.

The V and J genes are TRBV28 and TRBJ1-1; 8 bases align to TRBD1. Per the germline V gene, CDR1 is MDHEN and CDR2 is SYDVKM. CDR3 length equals 18 residues. Trimming took 5 bases from V and 0 from J; bases not matched to a gene: 14. In DNA, the CDR3 is TGTGCCAGCAGTGTTGGGCGGCAGGGGGCCCTAATGAACACTGAAGCTTTCTTT. Encoded protein: CASSVGRQGALMNTEAFF.

The chain links TRBV15 to TRBJ2-3; the D is unclear. The V and J ends lost 0 bases and 2 bases respectively, with 12 bases between them. This CDR3 comprises 16 residues. CDR1 and CDR2 from the germline V gene are LNHNV and YYDKDF (reference sequence). The CDR3 region is CATSREWELFTDTQYF. CDR3 sequence (DNA): TGTGCCACCAGCAGAGAGTGGGAACTTTTCACAGATACGCAGTATTTT. The variable domain in full, with the rest retrieved from reference TRBV15 and TRBJ2-3, is DAMVIQNPRYQVTQFGKPVTLSCSQTLNHNVMYWYQQKSSQAPKLLFHYYDKDFNNEADTPDNFQSRRPNTSFCFLDIRSPGLGDTAMYLCATSREWELFTDTQYFGPGTRLTVL.

The J gene is TRBJ2-1, the V gene TRBV7-9; 9 nucleotides line up with TRBD2. Germline V CDR1 and CDR2: SEHNR, FQNEAQ (reference sequence). The CDR3 contains 15 residues. J gave up 7 bases and V 5 bases, and 9 bases lay outside the gene matches. The CDR3 region has the DNA TGTGCCAGCAGCAGTAGCGGGAGTTCTGGAAATGAGCAGTTCTTC. Amino acid sequence: CASSSSGSSGNEQFF. The full variable domain, its missing parts supplied by reference TRBV7-9 and TRBJ2-1, is DTGVSQNPRHKITKRGQNVTFRCDPISEHNRLYWYRQTLGQGPEFLTYFQNEAQLEKSRLLSDRFSAERPKGSFSTLEIQRTEQGDSAMYLCASSSSGSSGNEQFFGPGTRLTVL.

The chain combines TRBV11-2 with TRBJ1-2; unclear D gene. The germline gives CDR1 SGHAT, CDR2 FQNNGV. The V and J ends lost 0 bases and 3 bases respectively, with 5 bases between them. The CDR3 length is 13 residues. DNA for the CDR3: TGTGCCAGCAGCTTAGAACGATACTATGGCTACACCTTC. Encoded protein: CASSLERYYGYTF.

The chain joins TRBV7-2 to TRBJ1-5, with D possibly being TRBD1 (6 bases). Trimming removed 5 bases from V and 4 bases from J, with 15 bases in between. CDR1 is SGHTA and CDR2 is FQGNSA in the germline V gene. This CDR3 has 15 amino acids. CDR3 loop: CASSRGDTRNQPQHF. CDR3 sequence (DNA): TGTGCCAGCAGCCGTGGGGACACGCGTAATCAGCCCCAGCATTTT.

The chain has TRBV27 and TRBJ2-1, with 8 bases identical to TRBD2. The V segment lost 0 bases and the J segment 3 bases; nucleotides outside the gene matches: 7. The germline V gene encodes CDR1 MNHEY and CDR2 SMNVEV (reference sequence). This CDR3 spans 17 amino acids. Here the CDR3 reads CASSLSLSGRIYNEQFF. Written as DNA, the CDR3 is TGTGCCAGCAGTTTATCCCTAAGCGGGAGAATCTACAATGAGCAGTTCTTC.

The chain recombines TRBV5-1 with TRBJ2-5, with D perhaps TRBD1 (6 bases). V was cut by 5 bases and J by 5 bases, with 13 bases left in between. CDR3 size: 13 residues. Germline CDR1 and CDR2: SGHRS and YFSETQ. This CDR3 reads CASSSPGVETQYF. The CDR3 DNA is TGCGCCAGCAGTTCCCCAGGGGTGGAGACCCAGTACTTC.

V and J are TRBV9 and TRBJ2-4, with D possibly matching TRBD2 (6 bases). CDR1 SGDLS and CDR2 YYNGEE come from the germline V gene. The CDR3 contains 14 residues. V lost 2 bases, J lost 5 bases, and 11 bases lay in between. CDR3 DNA: TGTGCCAGCAGCGTGCGCGGGGCAGAAAACATTCAGTACTTC. It encodes CASSVRGAENIQYF.

This clone was counted a few times. The chain combines TRBV7-6 with TRBJ2-3; TRBD1 aligns across 12 bases. The ends lost 5 bases at V and 2 bases at J; junction bases unmatched: 8. The CDR3 spans 17 residues. Germline-derived CDR1 and CDR2 are SGHVS and FNYEAQ. The CDR3 bases are TGTGCCAGCAGCCCGGGACAGGGGGCAGGGCCCACAGATACGCAGTATTTT. The encoded protein is CASSPGQGAGPTDTQYF.

V gene TRBV19 combines with J gene TRBJ1-1; D possibly corresponds to TRBD1 (5 bases). Germline V CDR1 and CDR2: LNHDA, SQIVND (reference sequence). The CDR3 loop spans 13 amino acids. With 5 bases removed from V and 7 bases from J, the gap between germline ends came to 14 bases. The CDR3 nucleotides are TGTGCCAGTAGTCACGGGAGGGGTATTGAAGCTTTCTTT. Translated, it gives CASSHGRGIEAFF.

The rearrangement uses TRBV4-1 and TRBJ2-3; a possible D gene is TRBD1 (6 bases). The CDR3 covers 15 residues. Deletions cut 6 bases from V and 0 bases from J, with 13 bases between. The germline CDR1 and CDR2 sequences are MGHRA and YSYEKL. The CDR3 spells CASRLGTPSTDTQYF. The CDR3 DNA reads as TGCGCCAGCAGACTGGGGACACCTAGCACAGATACGCAGTATTTT.

The genes are TRBV20-1 and TRBJ1-1; weak D call: TRBD1 (5 bases). The CDR3 has 11 amino acids. CDR1 is DFQATT and CDR2 is SNEGSKA in the germline V gene (reference sequence). V was trimmed by 0 bases and J by 6 bases, leaving 5 bases between them. CDR3 nucleotides: TGCAGTGCTAGAGAAGGGGCTGAAGCTTTCTTT. Translating gives CSAREGAEAFF.

The chain couples TRBV5-1 to TRBJ2-7, with D unclear. This CDR3 has 12 amino acids. The V gene lost 4 bases and the J gene lost 1 base, with 6 bases spanning the gap. The V gene's germline CDR1 is SGHRS and CDR2 YFSETQ. CDR3 nucleotide sequence: TGCGCCAGCAGCGGTGGTTCCTACGAGCAGTACTTC. It codes for CASSGGSYEQYF.

The chain has TRBV5-1 and TRBJ2-5, with D possibly being TRBD1 (6 bases). Trimming stripped 4 bases from V and 1 base from J, with 14 bases between. This CDR3 comprises 15 residues. Germline values: CDR1 SGHRS, CDR2 YFSETQ. The CDR3 coding sequence is TGCGCCAGCAGCGAGCCAGGGGCGGGCCAAGAGACCCAGTACTTC. Protein sequence: CASSEPGAGQETQYF.

V usage is TRBV28 and J usage is TRBJ2-1; D is possibly TRBD2 (7 bases). With 2 bases removed from V and 4 bases from J, the gap between germline ends came to 9 bases. CDR1 is MDHEN and CDR2 is SYDVKM in the germline V gene. The CDR3 spans 14 residues. This CDR3 is CASSLRGGYNEQFF. The CDR3 coding sequence is TGTGCCAGCAGTTTAAGGGGGGGATACAATGAGCAGTTCTTC.

Only a few counts were recorded for this clone. This chain joins TRBV29-1 and TRBJ2-1, with unresolved D. This CDR3 region has 14 residues. CDR1 is SQVTM and CDR2 is ANQGSEA in the germline V gene. V shed 1 base and J shed 7 bases, with 14 bases lying between them. The CDR3 coding sequence is TGCAGCGTTGAAGTAGGGAAGGTAGGGAATGAGCAGTTCTTC. Translation: CSVEVGKVGNEQFF.

The rearrangement links TRBV19 to TRBJ2-1; unclear D gene. Germline CDR1 reads LNHDA; CDR2 reads SQIVND (reference sequence). The CDR3 length is 14 residues. Trimming shortened V by 3 bases and J by 0 bases, and 6 bases separated the two germline ends. CDR3 residues: CASSIPSSYNEQFF. The CDR3 coding sequence is TGTGCCAGTAGTATCCCCAGCTCCTACAATGAGCAGTTCTTC.

CDR3 amino acids: CASSQELDSGLFF. DNA for the CDR3: TGTGCCAGCAGCCAGGAGCTGGACAGTGGGCTGTTTTTT. The rearrangement joins TRBV7-2 to TRBJ1-4, with D possibly being TRBD1 (6 bases). From germline, CDR1 is SGHTA and CDR2 FQGNSA. The CDR3 totals 13 residues. Trimming took off 5 bases at V and 14 bases at J, with 18 bases between the two ends.